A single T cell receptor (beta chain) is shown here with its context. TCRdb passed the 5' RACE reads through MiXCR, listing each CDR3 protein once. This table has 1.5 million to 2 million distinct CDR3 sequences, roughly a third appearing once. This record belongs to a study of identical twins. The J segment lost 4 bases and the V segment lost 3 bases, leaving 4 bases of the junction unmatched. This CDR3 contains 14 residues. The germline gives CDR1 SNHLY, CDR2 FYNNEI. The J gene is TRBJ2-3, the V gene TRBV2; TRBD2 matches at 7 bases. This TCR derives from a newborn girl in good health. The sample was cord blood. The CDR3, as DNA: TGTGCCAGCAGTGACAGGACTAGATCAGATACGCAGTATTTT. It yields the protein CASSDRTRSDTQYF.